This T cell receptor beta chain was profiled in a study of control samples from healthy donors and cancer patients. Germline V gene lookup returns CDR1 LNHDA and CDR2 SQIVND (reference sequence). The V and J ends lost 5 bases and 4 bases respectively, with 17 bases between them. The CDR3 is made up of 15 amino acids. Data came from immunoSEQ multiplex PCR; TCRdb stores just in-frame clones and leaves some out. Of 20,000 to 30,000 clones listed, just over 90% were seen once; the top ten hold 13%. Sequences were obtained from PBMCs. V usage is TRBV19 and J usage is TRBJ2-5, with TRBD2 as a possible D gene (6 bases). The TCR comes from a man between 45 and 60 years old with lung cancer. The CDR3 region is CASSFSQGGGETQYF. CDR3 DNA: TGTGCCAGTAGTTTCTCTCAGGGAGGCGGAGAGACCCAGTACTTC.